Listed below are T cell receptor beta chains from one sample, sequenced in a study of neurological immune-mediated disorders. TCRdb re-called the 5' RACE reads through MiXCR, storing one row per CDR3 protein. The table lists roughly 28,000 distinct CDR3 sequences, around 3.4% of them singletons, with 7% to 8% in the top ten. The sample consisted of PBMCs. These TCRs come from a woman in her 30s with multiple sclerosis. Both conserved end residues are part of each CDR3. The D gene is left open where the match is weak. Sizes are listed as once, few or many counts, or a class when the clone is expanded.

TRBV24-1	many	TRBJ2-1	-	TGTGCCACCAGTGATCGGACAGTCTCCTACAATGAGCAGTTCTTC	CATSDRTVSYNEQFF
TRBV27	many	TRBJ1-5	-	TGTGCCAGCAGTCCCGGGGCCTTAAATCAGCCCCAGCATTTT	CASSPGALNQPQHF
TRBV10-3	many	TRBJ2-4	TRBD1	TGTGCCATCAGTGGCACGGGACAGCTAGCCAAAAACATTCAGTACTTC	CAISGTGQLAKNIQYF
TRBV5-1	many	TRBJ2-7	TRBD2	TGCGCCAGCAGCCAACGGTCGGGGGGGGGCTGGGACGAGCAGTACTTC	CASSQRSGGGWDEQYF
TRBV28	many	TRBJ2-6	-	TGTGCCAGCAGTTCCAGGGGAGCTGGGGCCAACGTCCTGACTTTC	CASSSRGAGANVLTF
TRBV20-1	many	TRBJ2-2	-	TGCAGTGCTCGCCGGCTCCTGAACACCGGGGAGCTGTTTTTT	CSARRLLNTGELFF
TRBV20-1	many	TRBJ1-2	-	TGCAGTGCTATAGACGGGGGGAATGGCTACACCTTC	CSAIDGGNGYTF
TRBV4-3	many	TRBJ2-7	-	TGCGCCAGCAGCCAATTCTGGGGTTCCTACGAGCAGTACTTC	CASSQFWGSYEQYF
TRBV4-3	many	TRBJ2-5	TRBD1	TGCGCCAGCAGCCAAGAACTGACAGGGGAGACCCAGTACTTC	CASSQELTGETQYF
TRBV28	many	TRBJ2-7	-	TGTGCCAGCACCTTCGGAACAGCCTCCCACTTTTGGTTC	CASTFGTASHFWF
TRBV4-2	many	TRBJ2-7	TRBD2	TGTGCCAGCAGCCAAGAGGGGACTAGCGGGAGTCGGCAGCAGTACTTC	CASSQEGTSGSRQQYF
TRBV6-2/TRBV6-3	many	TRBJ2-6	-	TGTGCCAGCAGCCGACAGGCTTCCGGGGCCAAAGTCCTGACTTTC	CASSRQASGAKVLTF
TRBV20-1	many	TRBJ1-5	TRBD1	TGCAGTGCGCGGACAGGGGACAATCAGCCCCAGAATTTT	CSARTGDNQPQNF
TRBV4-3	few	TRBJ1-2	-	TGCGCCAGCAGCCAAGAACACGGGCAGGGCATCTATGGCTACACCTTC	CASSQEHGQGIYGYTF
TRBV12-3/TRBV12-4	many	TRBJ2-2	-	TGTGCCAGCAGTTTCACTAGAAACACCGGGGAGCTGTTTTTT	CASSFTRNTGELFF
TRBV4-1	many	TRBJ2-3	-	TGCGCCAGCAGCGGGGACAGCACAGATACGCAGTATTTT	CASSGDSTDTQYF
TRBV12-3/TRBV12-4	many	TRBJ1-5	TRBD1	TGTGCCAGCAGTTGGGGGGACAGGCGCATCCAGCATTTT	CASSWGDRRIQHF
TRBV5-1	many	TRBJ1-2	-	TGCGCCAGCAGCTTGGAAATAGGCGCGCTAGCTAACTATGGCTACACCTTC	CASSLEIGALANYGYTF